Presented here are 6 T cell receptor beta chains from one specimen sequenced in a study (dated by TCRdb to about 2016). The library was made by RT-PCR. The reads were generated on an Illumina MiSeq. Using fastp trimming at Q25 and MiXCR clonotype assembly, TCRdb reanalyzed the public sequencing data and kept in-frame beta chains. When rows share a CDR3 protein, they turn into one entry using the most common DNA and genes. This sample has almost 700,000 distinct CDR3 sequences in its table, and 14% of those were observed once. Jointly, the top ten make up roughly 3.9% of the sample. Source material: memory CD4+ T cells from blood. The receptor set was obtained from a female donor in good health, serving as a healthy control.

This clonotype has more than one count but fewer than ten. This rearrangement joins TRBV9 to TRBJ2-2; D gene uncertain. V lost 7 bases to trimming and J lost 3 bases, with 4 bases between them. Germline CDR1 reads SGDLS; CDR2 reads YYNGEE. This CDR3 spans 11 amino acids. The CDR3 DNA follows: TGTGCCAGCTTACACACCGGGGAGCTGTTTTTT. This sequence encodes CASLHTGELFF. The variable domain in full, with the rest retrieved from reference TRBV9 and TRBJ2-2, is DSGVTQTPKHLITATGQRVTLRCSPRSGDLSVYWYQQSLDQGLQFLIQYYNGEERAKGNILERFSAQQFPDLHSELNLSSLELGDSALYFCASLHTGELFFGEGSRLTVL.

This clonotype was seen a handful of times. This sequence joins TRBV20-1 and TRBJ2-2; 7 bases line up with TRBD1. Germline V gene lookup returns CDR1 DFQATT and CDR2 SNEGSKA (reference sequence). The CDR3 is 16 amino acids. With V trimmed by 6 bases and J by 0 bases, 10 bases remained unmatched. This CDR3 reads CSAKRTGQSNTGELFF. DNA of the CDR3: TGCAGTGCCAAACGGACAGGCCAATCGAACACCGGGGAGCTGTTTTTT.

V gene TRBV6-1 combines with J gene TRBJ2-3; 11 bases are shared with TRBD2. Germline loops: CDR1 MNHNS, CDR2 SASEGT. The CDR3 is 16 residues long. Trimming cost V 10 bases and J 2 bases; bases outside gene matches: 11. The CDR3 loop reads CATQFIAGGPTDTQYF. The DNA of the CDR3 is TGTGCCACCCAATTTATAGCGGGAGGGCCCACAGATACGCAGTATTTT.

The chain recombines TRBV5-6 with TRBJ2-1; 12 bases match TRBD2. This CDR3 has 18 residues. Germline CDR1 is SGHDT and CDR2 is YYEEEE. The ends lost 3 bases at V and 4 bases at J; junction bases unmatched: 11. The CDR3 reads CASSSGLTSGRTYNEQFF. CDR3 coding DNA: TGTGCCAGCAGCTCCGGACTTACTAGCGGGAGGACTTACAATGAGCAGTTCTTC.

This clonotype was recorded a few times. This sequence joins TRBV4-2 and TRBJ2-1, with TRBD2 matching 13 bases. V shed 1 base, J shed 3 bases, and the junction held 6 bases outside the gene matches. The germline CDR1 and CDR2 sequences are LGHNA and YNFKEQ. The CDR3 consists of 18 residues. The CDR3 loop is CASSQGLAGGPNYNEQFF. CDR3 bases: TGTGCCAGCAGCCAAGGACTAGCGGGAGGACCTAACTACAATGAGCAGTTCTTC.

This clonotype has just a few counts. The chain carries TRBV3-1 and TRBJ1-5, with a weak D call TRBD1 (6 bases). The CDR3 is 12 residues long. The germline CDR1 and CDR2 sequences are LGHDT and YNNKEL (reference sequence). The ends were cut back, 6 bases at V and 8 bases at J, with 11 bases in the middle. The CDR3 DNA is TGTGCCAGCAGTCGGGAGGGGGAGCCCCAGCATTTT. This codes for CASSREGEPQHF.